This TCR beta chain was identified during a study of PD-L1 blockade in urothelial cancer. This CDR3 is 15 amino acids long. V lost 5 bases and J lost 1; bases outside the gene matches: 2. CDR1 is PRHDT, CDR2 FYEKMQ, per germline (reference sequence). In its sample, this clone was seen once. Some clones are missing from TCRdb's copy, which holds only in-frame ones; the method was immunoSEQ multiplex PCR. The data contain around 100,000 clones, around 90% of them singletons. As to time point: peripheral blood 6 weeks after treatment start. Specimen: PBMCs, collected around atezolizumab (anti-PD-L1) treatment. J is TRBJ2-3 and V is TRBV13; 11 nucleotides line up with TRBD1. This receptor was taken from a man aged 55-75 years with urothelial cancer. The CDR3 loop is CASSPGQGGTDTQYF. The CDR3 DNA reads TGTGCCAGCAGCCCGGGACAGGGGGGCACAGATACGCAGTATTTT. The full variable domain, with the rest looked up from reference TRBV13 and TRBJ2-3, is AAGVIQSPRHLIKEKRETATLKCYPIPRHDTVYWYQQGPGQDPQFLISFYEKMQSDKGSIPDRFSAQQFSDYHSELNMSSLELGDSALYFCASSPGQGGTDTQYFGPGTRLTVL.